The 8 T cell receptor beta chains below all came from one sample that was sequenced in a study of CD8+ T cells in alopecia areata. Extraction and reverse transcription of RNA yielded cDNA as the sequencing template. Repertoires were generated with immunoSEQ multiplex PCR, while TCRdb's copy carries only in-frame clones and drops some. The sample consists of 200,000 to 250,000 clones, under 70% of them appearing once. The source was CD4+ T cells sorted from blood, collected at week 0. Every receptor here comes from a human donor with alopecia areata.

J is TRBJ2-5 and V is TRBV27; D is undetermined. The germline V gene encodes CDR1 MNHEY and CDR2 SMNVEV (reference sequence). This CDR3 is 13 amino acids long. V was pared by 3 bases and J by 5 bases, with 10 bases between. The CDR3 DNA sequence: TGTGCCAGCAGTTTTGCGAGCAGGGAGACCCAGTACTTC. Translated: CASSFASRETQYF.

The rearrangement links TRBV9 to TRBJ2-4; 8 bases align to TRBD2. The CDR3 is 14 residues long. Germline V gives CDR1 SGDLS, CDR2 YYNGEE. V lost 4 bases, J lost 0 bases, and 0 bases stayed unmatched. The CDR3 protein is CASSRGGAKNIQYF. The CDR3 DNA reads TGTGCCAGCAGCCGGGGGGGAGCCAAAAACATTCAGTACTTC.

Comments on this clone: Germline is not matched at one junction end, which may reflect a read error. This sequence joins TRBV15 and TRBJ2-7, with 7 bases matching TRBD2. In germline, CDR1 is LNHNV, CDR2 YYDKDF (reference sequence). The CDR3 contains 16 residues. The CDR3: CATSRARGDPSNEQYF. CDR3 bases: TGTGCCACCAGCAGAGCCCGGGGGGACCCCTCCAACGAGCAGTACTTC.

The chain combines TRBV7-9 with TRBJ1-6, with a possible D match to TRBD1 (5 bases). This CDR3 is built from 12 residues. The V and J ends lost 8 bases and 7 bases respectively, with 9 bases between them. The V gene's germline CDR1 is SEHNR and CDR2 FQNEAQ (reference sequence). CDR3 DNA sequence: TGTGCCAGCGGGGCCGCGAATTCACCCCTCCACTTT. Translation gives CASGAANSPLHF.

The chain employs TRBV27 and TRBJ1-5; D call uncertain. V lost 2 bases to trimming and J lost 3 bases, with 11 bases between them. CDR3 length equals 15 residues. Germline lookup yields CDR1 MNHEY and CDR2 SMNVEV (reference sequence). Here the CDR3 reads CASSLGQADNQPQHF. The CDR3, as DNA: TGTGCCAGCAGTTTAGGGCAGGCCGACAATCAGCCCCAGCATTTT.

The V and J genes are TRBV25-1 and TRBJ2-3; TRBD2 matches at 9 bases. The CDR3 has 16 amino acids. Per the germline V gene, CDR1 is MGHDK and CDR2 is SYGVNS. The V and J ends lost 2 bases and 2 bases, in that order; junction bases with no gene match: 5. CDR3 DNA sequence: TGTGCCAGCAGTGAAGCGGGGGGGGCCTTCACAGATACGCAGTATTTT. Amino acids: CASSEAGGAFTDTQYF.

This CDR3 reads CASSPVKGNTGELFF. DNA of the CDR3: TGCGCCAGCAGCCCTGTAAAGGGGAACACCGGGGAGCTGTTTTTT. This chain uses TRBV4-3 with TRBJ2-2; D gene unclear. Trimming removed 4 bases from V and 1 base from J, with 10 bases in between. This CDR3 is 15 amino acids long. Germline CDR1 and CDR2: LGHNA and YSLEER.

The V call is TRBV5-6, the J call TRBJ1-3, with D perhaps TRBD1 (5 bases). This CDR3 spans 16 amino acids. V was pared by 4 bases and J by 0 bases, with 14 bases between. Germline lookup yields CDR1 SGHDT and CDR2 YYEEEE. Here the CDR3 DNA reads TGTGCCAGCAGCCTCCGAACAGGTGTCTCTGGAAACACCATATATTTT. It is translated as CASSLRTGVSGNTIYF. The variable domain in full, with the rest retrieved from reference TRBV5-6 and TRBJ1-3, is DAGVTQSPTHLIKTRGQQVTLRCSPKSGHDTVSWYQQALGQGPQFIFQYYEEEERQRGNFPDRFSGHQFPNYSSELNVNALLLGDSALYLCASSLRTGVSGNTIYFGEGSWLTVV.